This TCR beta chain was obtained from a study of metastatic and nonmetastatic thyroid tumors. Looking at the study overall: The comparison covered peripheral blood and tumor or nodule tissue in malignant and benign thyroid patients. Points from the study as a whole: Significantly greater TCR beta diversity was reportedly found in malignant thyroid tumors than in benign nodules (in blood and tumor).

This clone was observed a handful of times. As yet, its antigen is unknown. How the authors handled the data: To classify distant metastasis in papillary thyroid cancer, a model was built from CDR3 differences across clinicopathological groups. With MiXCR, TCRdb reprocessed the PCR reads. TCRdb's processing, not the study's, gives the V and J calls here. The table shows over 50,000 clones, with 30% occurring only once. Thyroid surgery was performed in patients who had received no treatment beforehand. V gave up 7 bases and J gave up 6 bases, with 10 bases separating them. The CDR3 extends over 11 amino acids. Germline lookup yields CDR1 MNHNS and CDR2 SASEGT.

This chain links TRBV6-1 with TRBJ2-7; a weak D match, TRBD1 (6 bases). Specimen: blood. This clonotype was obtained from a female donor with papillary thyroid cancer or a benign thyroid nodule (not recorded which). Some clones in this sample may be carry-over from other donors' samples. The chain's CDR3 is CASTEGGEQYF. DNA of the CDR3: TGTGCCAGCACCGAAGGGGGCGAGCAGTACTTC.